A selection of T cell receptor beta chains follows, all from one sample in a study of identifying expanded T cells in peripheral blood. Libraries were prepared by immunoSEQ multiplex PCR; TCRdb keeps only in-frame clonotypes and omits some of them. This sample has over 45,000 clones, with about 80% found just once. The sequenced material came from blood. These receptors originate from a person between 18 and 75 years old in good health. The CDR3 runs from the conserved cysteine through the conserved F or W.

V gene	CDR3 protein
TRBV29-1	CSVEGQGGRTDTQYF
TRBV30	CAWSVKPYTEAFF
TRBV4-3	CASSTDRGRTEAFF
TRBV7-9	CASSYSTGEQYF
TRBV2	CASSETGPLEGNTIYF
TRBV6-5	CASSSGGPTEAFF
TRBV6-1	CATTGFADQPQHF
TRBV10-1	CASPGLAGACEQYF
TRBV23-1	CASSRQGVYSNQPQHF
TRBV6-1	CASTQNDAAYGYTF
TRBV7-9	CASSLSDRGLAKNIQYF
TRBV11-3	CASSLDPQGAREKLFF
TRBV5-1	CASSLSNYNTHEQYF
TRBV5-1	CASSVDWGTQYF
TRBV5-1	CASSSSGAGGEKLFF
TRBV10-1	CAPYRPAQPYGYTF
TRBV7-9	CASSYAGGVGYTF
TRBV4-2	CASSQDRGRTEAFF
TRBV5-4	CASTDGDRGHYRQETQYF
TRBV2	CASRAGETQYF
TRBV6-5	CASRNSGGKETQYF
TRBV19	CASSMRLNTEAFF
TRBV19	CASSILGLAGDTGELFF
TRBV12-5	CASGQDGGIVSEQYF
TRBV9	CASSWDRGHLSTDTQYF
TRBV10-3	CAISAGRVGDEQFF
TRBV18	CASSPMAGGGAKNIQYF
TRBV19	CASSTGRIMNTEAFF
TRBV4-2	CASSRNQQETQYF
TRBV2	CASSERRSNTGELFF
TRBV7-9	CASSAPKLAGGNEQFF
TRBV12-5	CASGLPRSAAVNYGYTF
TRBV4-1	CASSPNGGSPTGELFF
TRBV19	CASSDRGGSYEQYF
TRBV7-9	CASSLGGEGKLFF
TRBV30	CAWSPRGDRVKGAEAFF